This TCR beta chain was obtained from a study of T cells in Graves' hyperthyroidism and ophthalmopathy. CDR3 length: 12 residues. Germline trimming cut 5 bases from V and 9 bases from J; bases unmatched to any gene: 6. TCR beta CDR3 regions were amplified from RNA. HTBI primers were the set used in a first-round RT-PCR of the TCR CDR3. TCRdb ran MiXCR on the multiplex PCR reads and lists one entry per CDR3 protein. The data contain about 620,000 distinct CDR3 sequences, roughly 16% of them singletons. The hyperthyroidism patients had all been newly diagnosed, and their disease duration was under 2 months. Their ages ranged from 18 to 65 years. Lactation, pregnancy, other autoimmune disease or uncontrolled infection led to exclusion of patients. Diagnosis relied on clinical symptoms, serum thyroxine and TRAb, thyroid ultrasound and orbital computed tomography. There are many counts of this clonotype.

Sequenced sample: blood. The rearrangement uses TRBV12-3 or TRBV12-4 and TRBJ1-2; 7 positions match TRBD1. This receptor was obtained from a woman aged 25 to 39 with Graves' hyperthyroidism. DNA of the CDR3: TGTGCCAGCAGTACCCGGGACAGAAGCTACACCTTC. Amino acids: CASSTRDRSYTF.